This entry features one T cell receptor beta chain sequence. Antigen unknown. Those who donated were healthy bone marrow donors. Primers: 60 Vbeta forward and 13 Jbeta reverse. Here immunoSEQ multiplex PCR was the method, and the copy in TCRdb shows in-frame clones only, minus some. The data contain approximately 120,000 clones, over 70% of them singletons. This specimen belongs to a study of cytomegalovirus exposure and HLA in healthy donors. Study outcomes and limitations: Immune exposure was documented only through CMV serostatus. TCR beta sequences reportedly predicted most subjects' HLA-A and HLA-B alleles accurately. Among TCR beta chains, those listed as cytomegalovirus-associated numbered roughly 150.

Sequencing input: PBMCs. This sequence originates from a woman between 45 and 65 years old in good health and CMV-seronegative.

CDR3 coding DNA: TGTGCCTGGAGTGTGGACGGACTATCCGTCGAGCAGTACTTC. It is translated as CAWSVDGLSVEQYF. The gene calls are TRBV30 and TRBJ2-7, with a tentative D call TRBD2 (6 bases). CDR3 length equals 14 residues. CDR1 and CDR2 from the germline V gene are GTSNPN and SVGIG (reference sequence). V shed 0 bases and J shed 6 bases, with 15 bases lying between them.